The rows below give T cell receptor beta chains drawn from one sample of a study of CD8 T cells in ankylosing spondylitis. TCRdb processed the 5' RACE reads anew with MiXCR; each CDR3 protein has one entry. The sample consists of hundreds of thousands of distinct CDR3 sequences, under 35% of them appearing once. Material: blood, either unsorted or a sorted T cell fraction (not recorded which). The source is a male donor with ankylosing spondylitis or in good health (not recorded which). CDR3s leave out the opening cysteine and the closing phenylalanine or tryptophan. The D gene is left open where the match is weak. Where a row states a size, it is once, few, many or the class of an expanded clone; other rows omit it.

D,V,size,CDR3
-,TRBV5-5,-,ASSQRTVSYEQY
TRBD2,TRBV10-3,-,AISKTSGDKETQY
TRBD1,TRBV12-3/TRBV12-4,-,ASSPGQGKWYEQY
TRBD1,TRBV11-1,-,ASSNLRPRSDRGLTDTQY
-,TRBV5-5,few,ASSGDGFTDTQY
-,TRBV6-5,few,ASSYYRVGTDTQY
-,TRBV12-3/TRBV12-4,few,ASRAGSGFEQF
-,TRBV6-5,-,ASSYTSSFDTQY
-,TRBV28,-,ASSVRGTQY
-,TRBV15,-,ATSRAAGSSYNEQF
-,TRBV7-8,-,ASSLGTDGNTIY
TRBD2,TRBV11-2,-,ASSLERGGADTQY
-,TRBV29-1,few,SARTAPQETQY
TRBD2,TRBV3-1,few,ASSQVIAGLSYEQY
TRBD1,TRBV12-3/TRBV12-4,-,ANRGQGSTEAF
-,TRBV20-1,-,SARVGPYTDTQY
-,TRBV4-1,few,ASSSRGPITGEQY
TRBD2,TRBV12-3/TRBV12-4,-,ASRNRLAGASNY
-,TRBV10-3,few,AISEDRASYEQY
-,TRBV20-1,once,SASTANSYEQY
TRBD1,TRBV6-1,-,ASSPGTGLYEQY
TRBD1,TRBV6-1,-,ASSRTGGFGNTEAF
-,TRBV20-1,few,SASRGIEQY
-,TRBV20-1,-,SAIGVVGYNEQF
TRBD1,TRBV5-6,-,ASSFPGTGVNEQY
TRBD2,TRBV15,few,ATSREPSGGENEQF
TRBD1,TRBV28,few,ASSPNSGTGLHEQY
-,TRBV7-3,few,ASSLRGGLDYEQY
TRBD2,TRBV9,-,ASSVVGSGGAGDTQY